Sequencing of this TCR beta chain was carried out in a study of blood T cells in healthy people across ages. The donors, healthy Caucasians from Russia, were aged roughly 6 to 90. CDR1 is SGHRS and CDR2 is YFSETQ in the germline V gene. V trimming: 0 bases; J trimming: 6 bases; junction bases outside the gene matches: 5. The length of the CDR3 is 15 residues. A second PCR, run for roughly 7 to 12 cycles, used a sample-barcoded 5' primer plus a J-beta primer mix. There were at least 3 million CDR3-containing paired-end reads obtained from each sample. TCRdb redid the calling of the 5' RACE reads with MiXCR, one entry per CDR3 protein. This sample has about 800,000 distinct CDR3 sequences, with more than 20% found just once. This same sample was also part of a study on T cells of mothers and their children. Per that paper: Thymic selection shapes TCR recombination output in related pairs, and it does so similarly in unrelated pairs.

The TCR sequence derives from a boy between 5 and 17 years old in good health. The chain uses TRBV5-1 and TRBJ2-2; 7 bases match TRBD2. Input material: blood. Here the CDR3 reads CASSLGGSLPGELFF. The CDR3 region has the DNA TGCGCCAGCAGCTTGGGCGGGAGTTTACCCGGGGAGCTGTTTTTT.